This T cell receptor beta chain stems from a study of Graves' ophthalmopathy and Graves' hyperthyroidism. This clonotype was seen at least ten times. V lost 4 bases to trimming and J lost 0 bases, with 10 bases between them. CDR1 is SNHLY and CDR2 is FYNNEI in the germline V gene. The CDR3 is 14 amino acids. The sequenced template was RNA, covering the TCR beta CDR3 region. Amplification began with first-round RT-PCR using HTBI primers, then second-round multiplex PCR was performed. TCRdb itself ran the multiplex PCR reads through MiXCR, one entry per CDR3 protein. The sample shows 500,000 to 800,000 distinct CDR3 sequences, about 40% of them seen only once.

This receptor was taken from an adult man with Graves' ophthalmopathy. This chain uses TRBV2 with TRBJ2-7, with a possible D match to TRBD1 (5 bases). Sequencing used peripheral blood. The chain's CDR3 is CASSGRQSSYEQYF. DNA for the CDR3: TGTGCCAGCAGTGGAAGACAGAGCTCCTACGAGCAGTACTTC. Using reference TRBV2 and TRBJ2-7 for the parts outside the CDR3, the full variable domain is EPEVTQTPSHQVTQMGQEVILRCVPISNHLYFYWYRQILGQKVEFLVSFYNNEISEKSEIFDDQFSVERPDGSNFTLKIRSTKLEDSAMYFCASSGRQSSYEQYFGPGTRLTVT.